The 14 T cell receptor beta chains below all came from one sample that was sequenced in a study of neurological immune-mediated disorders. TCRdb re-analysed the 5' RACE reads in MiXCR, keeping a single row per CDR3 protein. The repertoire holds over 45,000 distinct CDR3 sequences, with 3% to 3.5% as singletons. Sequencing was carried out using PBMCs. Receptors were obtained from a middle-aged man with multiple sclerosis.

This clonotype occurred once. A much larger clone differs by one base, so this may be a read error. The J gene is TRBJ1-1, the V gene TRBV20-1; possibly TRBD1 for D (6 bases). Trimming took 5 bases from V and 8 from J, leaving 12 bases between them. Germline CDR1 DFQATT, CDR2 SNEGSKA (reference sequence). This CDR3 has 11 amino acids. The CDR3 DNA reads TGCAGTGCTGACCTGGACAGAGAAGCTTTCTTT. Protein: CSADLDREAFF.

At least ten counts were recorded for this clonotype. The V gene is TRBV20-1, the J gene TRBJ1-6; 10 bases are shared with TRBD1. This CDR3 contains 15 residues. CDR1 is DFQATT, CDR2 SNEGSKA, per germline (reference sequence). J was trimmed by 9 bases and V by 3 bases; bases with no gene match: 8. CDR3 residues: CSASGTGVSFSPLHF. The CDR3 DNA is TGCAGTGCTAGCGGGACAGGGGTATCGTTTTCACCCCTCCACTTT.

Many counts were recorded for this clonotype. This rearrangement joins TRBV5-1 to TRBJ2-2; the D is unclear. CDR3 length equals 14 residues. Trimming cost V 4 bases and J 7 bases, with 14 bases left between them. The germline CDR1 and CDR2 sequences are SGHRS and YFSETQ. The CDR3 is CASSVESWGGELFF. In nucleotides, the CDR3 is TGCGCCAGCAGCGTAGAATCCTGGGGCGGGGAGCTGTTTTTT.

This clonotype was counted at least ten times. V gene TRBV4-1 combines with J gene TRBJ2-2; the D gene could be TRBD1 or TRBD2 (6 bases each). Trimming shortened V by 3 bases and J by 0 bases, and 11 bases separated the two germline ends. CDR1 and CDR2 from the germline V gene are MGHRA and YSYEKL. The CDR3 has 16 residues. CDR3: CASSQSGGANTGELFF. The CDR3 coding sequence is TGCGCCAGCAGCCAGTCCGGGGGCGCGAACACCGGGGAGCTGTTTTTT.

This clonotype has at least ten counts. No DNA is shown, since the ends of the CDR3 on it are uncertain; the CDR3 is the one TCRdb lists. The V gene is TRBV27, the J gene TRBJ2-7; TRBD1, the D gene given by the table, was not confirmed from the DNA. Germline lookup yields CDR1 MNHEY and CDR2 SMNVEV (reference sequence). Counting both end residues, the CDR3 totals 14 amino acids. CDR3 residues: CASSFGAGTYEQYF.

This clonotype has ten or more counts. CDR3 residues: CASSRRQATTYEQYF. As DNA, the CDR3 is TGCGCCAGCAGCCGAAGACAGGCCACCACCTACGAGCAGTACTTC. The chain couples TRBV5-1 to TRBJ2-7, with a possible D match to TRBD1 (6 bases). The CDR3 length is 15 residues. V was shortened by 4 bases and J by 2 bases, with 16 bases between the two germline ends. Germline lookup yields CDR1 SGHRS and CDR2 YFSETQ.

This clonotype was recorded many times. V and J are TRBV20-1 and TRBJ2-1; D is undetermined. The V gene's germline CDR1 is DFQATT and CDR2 SNEGSKA (reference sequence). The germline V and J ends were trimmed by 1 base and 2 bases, with 12 bases remaining between them. The CDR3 sequence is 15 residues long. The CDR3 reads CSARVAGIPYNEQFF. DNA for the CDR3: TGCAGTGCTAGAGTGGCAGGTATCCCCTACAATGAGCAGTTCTTC.

This clonotype was seen a handful of times. V is TRBV20-1 and J is TRBJ2-1; possible D gene TRBD2, 6 bases. Germline V gene data show CDR1 as DFQATT and CDR2 as SNEGSKA (reference sequence). The V and J ends lost 5 bases and 7 bases respectively, with 18 bases between them. CDR3 length: 14 amino acids. In nucleotides, the CDR3 is TGCAGTGCTTCCTCGGGGGAGTGGGGGAATGAGCAGTTCTTC. Translated, it gives CSASSGEWGNEQFF.

This clonotype showed up many times. The chain is built from TRBV5-1 and TRBJ2-5; 8 bases are shared with TRBD1. Trimming at V came to 3 bases and at J to 4 bases, leaving 5 bases not matched to a gene. The length of the CDR3 is 14 residues. Germline CDR1 is SGHRS and CDR2 is YFSETQ. Here the CDR3 DNA reads TGCGCCAGCAGCTCGAGACAGGGGAGAGAGACCCAGTACTTC. Translation gives CASSSRQGRETQYF.

Ten or more counts support this clonotype. This may come from a read error, since a much larger clone is one base off. The chain uses TRBV28 and TRBJ1-5; D call uncertain. Looked up from germline, CDR1 is MDHEN and CDR2 is SYDVKM. V was cut by 6 bases and J by 3 bases, with 15 bases left in between. The CDR3 has 15 residues. The DNA for the CDR3 is TGTGCCAGCAGGGATGACCGGGAAACCAATCAGCCCCAGCATTTT. Protein: CASRDDRETNQPQHF.

In this sample, this clonotype turned up many times. The chain combines TRBV3-1 with TRBJ2-4, with a tentative D call TRBD2 (5 bases). Trimming removed 3 bases from V and 8 bases from J, with 11 bases in between. Germline V gene data show CDR1 as LGHDT and CDR2 as YNNKEL (reference sequence). The CDR3 sequence is 13 residues long. Here the CDR3 reads CASSQGAVDIQYF. The CDR3 nucleotides are TGTGCCAGCAGCCAGGGAGCAGTAGACATTCAGTACTTC.

In its sample, this clonotype was seen many times. Here the CDR3 reads CAWSGSGGLVDTQYF. The CDR3 DNA reads TGTGCCTGGAGTGGCAGCGGGGGGCTTGTAGATACGCAGTATTTT. The rearrangement uses TRBV30 and TRBJ2-3; the match to TRBD2 covers 9 bases. The germline V gene encodes CDR1 GTSNPN and CDR2 SVGIG (reference sequence). J lost 5 bases, V lost 1 base, and 7 bases had no gene match. This CDR3 contains 15 residues.

Points on this clonotype: With a much larger clone just one base away, this may be a read error. V usage is TRBV7-2 and J usage is TRBJ1-4; tentatively, D is TRBD1 (5 bases). In germline, CDR1 is SGHTA, CDR2 FQGNSA. The V and J ends lost 4 bases and 8 bases respectively, with 17 bases between them. The CDR3 covers 15 residues. As DNA, the CDR3 is TGTGCCAGCAGCTCCTCGGGAAAGGGGCACGAAAAACTGTTTTTT. This sequence encodes CASSSSGKGHEKLFF.

This clonotype was observed at least ten times. The chain recombines TRBV3-1 with TRBJ2-3; 7 bases line up with TRBD1. This CDR3 comprises 15 residues. V shed 4 bases, J shed 4 bases, and the junction held 8 bases outside the gene matches. CDR1 LGHDT and CDR2 YNNKEL come from the germline V gene (reference sequence). DNA for the CDR3: TGTGCCAGCAGCCGATCACAGGGGTCCCCAGATACGCAGTATTTT. Translated: CASSRSQGSPDTQYF.